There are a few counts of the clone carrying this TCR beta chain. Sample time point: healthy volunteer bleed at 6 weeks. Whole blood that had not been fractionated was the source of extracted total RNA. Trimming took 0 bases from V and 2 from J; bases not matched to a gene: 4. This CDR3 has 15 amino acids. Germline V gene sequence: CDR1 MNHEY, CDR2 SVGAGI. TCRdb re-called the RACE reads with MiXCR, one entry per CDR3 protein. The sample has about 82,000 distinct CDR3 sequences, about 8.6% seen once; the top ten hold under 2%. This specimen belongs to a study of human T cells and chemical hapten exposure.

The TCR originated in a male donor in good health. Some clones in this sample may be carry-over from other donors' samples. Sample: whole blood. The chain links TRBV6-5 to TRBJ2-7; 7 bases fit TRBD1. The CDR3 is CASSYSSQGAYEQYF. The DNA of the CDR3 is TGTGCCAGCAGTTACTCGAGTCAGGGGGCCTACGAGCAGTACTTC.